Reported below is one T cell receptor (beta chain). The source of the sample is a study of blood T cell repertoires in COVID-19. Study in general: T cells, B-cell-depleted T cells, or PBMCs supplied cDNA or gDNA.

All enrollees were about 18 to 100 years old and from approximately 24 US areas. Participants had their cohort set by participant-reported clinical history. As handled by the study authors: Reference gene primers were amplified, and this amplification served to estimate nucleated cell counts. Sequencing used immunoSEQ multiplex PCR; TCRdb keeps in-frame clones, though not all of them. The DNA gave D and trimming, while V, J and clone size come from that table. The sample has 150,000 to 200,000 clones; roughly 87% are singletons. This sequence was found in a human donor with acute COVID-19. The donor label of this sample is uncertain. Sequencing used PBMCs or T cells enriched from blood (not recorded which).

The chain's CDR3 is CASSLQGARQPQHF. CDR3 bases: TGTGCCAGCAGCCTACAGGGGGCGCGTCAGCCCCAGCATTTT. The chain combines TRBV13 with TRBJ1-5; 9 positions match TRBD1. This CDR3 spans 14 amino acids. Trimming removed 5 bases from V and 6 bases from J; junction bases left unmatched: 5. Germline lookup yields CDR1 PRHDT and CDR2 FYEKMQ (reference sequence).